These 22 T cell receptor beta chains were all obtained from the same sample, sequenced in a study of CXCR3-negative and CXCR3-positive naive CD8 T cells. Broader study findings: Researchers report that CXCR3-positive naive cells carry more hydrophobic TRB CDR3s than CXCR3-negative naive cells.

These TCRs' antigens remain unknown. The authors made the TRB cDNA libraries by 5' RACE using UMI labels. TCRdb re-called the 5' RACE reads and gives one entry per CDR3 protein, without DNA. The sample includes around 63,000 distinct CDR3 sequences. The sequenced sample consisted of naive CXCR3+ CD8+ T cells from blood. The subset denotes: CD45RO-CCR7+CD27+CD95- naive CD8+ T cells expressing CXCR3 (TNR3+). Receptors were obtained from a human donor in good health. Some clones in this sample may be carry-over from other donors' samples.

The chain combines TRBV28 with TRBJ2-1. The CDR3 loop spans 16 amino acids. Looked up from germline, CDR1 is MDHEN and CDR2 is SYDVKM. The CDR3: CASSLIVGTSRGEQFF.

V gene TRBV29-1 combines with J gene TRBJ2-5; the D call of TRBD2 rests on TCRdb alone, since no DNA is present to check it. CDR3 length: 14 residues. Germline V gives CDR1 SQVTM, CDR2 ANQGSEA. CDR3 sequence: CSAFLAGEGETQYF.

J is TRBJ2-4 and V is TRBV12-3 or TRBV12-4. This CDR3 comprises 14 residues. The CDR3 is CASESSLAKNIQYF.

V is TRBV2 and J is TRBJ2-1; checking the TCRdb D call of TRBD2 is not possible without DNA. The CDR3 spans 14 residues. Per the germline V gene, CDR1 is SNHLY and CDR2 is FYNNEI. The CDR3 sequence: CASRGLAVYNEQFF.

V gene TRBV29-1 combines with J gene TRBJ2-2. CDR1 is SQVTM, CDR2 ANQGSEA, per germline. This CDR3 spans 11 amino acids. CDR3 region: CSVEASRELFF.

The rearrangement links TRBV19 to TRBJ2-5. This CDR3 has 14 amino acids. Germline loops: CDR1 LNHDA, CDR2 SQIVND (reference sequence). The CDR3 protein is CASSIDIYQETQYF. Full variable domain (remainder filled in from reference TRBV19 and TRBJ2-5): DGGITQSPKYLFRKEGQNVTLSCEQNLNHDAMYWYRQDPGQGLRLIYYSQIVNDFQKGDIAEGYSVSREKKESFPLTVTSAQKNPTAFYLCASSIDIYQETQYFGPGTRLLVL.

This chain connects TRBV29-1 to TRBJ1-3; TCRdb's assignment of TRBD1 cannot be checked, as there is no DNA. The CDR3 has 13 amino acids. Germline CDR1 reads SQVTM; CDR2 reads ANQGSEA. The CDR3 region is CSARQYSGNTIYF.

The chain combines TRBV5-4 with TRBJ2-1. CDR1 and CDR2 (germline): SGHNT, YYREEE (reference sequence). The CDR3 is 11 residues long. CDR3 region: CASSRTNEQFF.

The V and J genes are TRBV7-6 and TRBJ2-7; absent DNA, TCRdb's TRBD2 call cannot be checked. In germline, CDR1 is SGHVS, CDR2 FNYEAQ. The CDR3 has 13 residues. The CDR3: CDSSAPASYEQYF.

The chain has TRBV12-3 or TRBV12-4 and TRBJ2-2; the D call of TRBD1 rests on TCRdb alone, since no DNA is present to check it. This CDR3 contains 17 residues. CDR3: CASSLTAPTGTTGELFF.

The V gene is TRBV21-1, the J gene TRBJ2-7. TRBV21-1 is tagged as a pseudogene. The CDR3 runs to 11 residues. The CDR3 region is CASSKAAEQYF.

The chain carries TRBV29-1 and TRBJ2-5; with no DNA, the TCRdb D assignment of TRBD1 cannot be verified. The CDR3 extends over 14 amino acids. The germline V gene has CDR1 SQVTM and CDR2 ANQGSEA. Here the CDR3 reads CSVDWLEGVETQYF.

The rearrangement uses TRBV28 and TRBJ2-3; without DNA, the TCRdb call of TRBD2 cannot be checked. Germline V lookup: CDR1 MDHEN, CDR2 SYDVKM. The CDR3 runs to 14 residues. CDR3: CASSLWGRTDTQYF.

The V call is TRBV9, the J call TRBJ2-1. Germline V gene data show CDR1 as SGDLS and CDR2 as YYNGEE. This CDR3 region has 14 residues. This CDR3 is CASSPADYYNEQFF.

The J gene is TRBJ2-1, the V gene TRBV29-1; TCRdb's D call of TRBD2 is untestable without DNA. CDR1 is SQVTM, CDR2 ANQGSEA, per germline. There are 13 residues in the CDR3. The chain's CDR3 is CSVAAKRVDEQFF.

The chain recombines TRBV7-8 with TRBJ1-1; TCRdb returns TRBD1, unconfirmable since there is no DNA. CDR3 length: 13 amino acids. CDR1 is SGHVS and CDR2 is FQNEAQ in the germline V gene. CDR3 loop: CASSFPSGTEAFF.

This rearrangement joins TRBV5-1 to TRBJ2-1. Per the germline V gene, CDR1 is SGHRS and CDR2 is YFSETQ. The CDR3 contains 13 residues. CDR3: CASSWRTGWEQFF.

The V and J genes are TRBV30 and TRBJ1-1. Germline V gene sequence: CDR1 GTSNPN, CDR2 SVGIG (reference sequence). The length of the CDR3 is 11 residues. CDR3 sequence: CAWGAADEAFF.

V is TRBV7-6 and J is TRBJ2-1; with no DNA, the TCRdb D assignment of TRBD1 cannot be verified. CDR1 is SGHVS, CDR2 FNYEAQ, per germline. CDR3 length: 13 amino acids. The CDR3 is CASSHRQDNEQFF.

V is TRBV11-2 and J is TRBJ1-6; the D gene TCRdb calls, TRBD1, cannot be checked with no DNA. There are 17 residues in the CDR3. Looked up from germline, CDR1 is SGHAT and CDR2 is FQNNGV. The CDR3 protein is CASSPRDVLGLNSPLHF. The complete variable domain, with remaining parts taken from reference TRBV11-2 and TRBJ1-6, reads EAGVAQSPRYKIIEKRQSVAFWCNPISGHATLYWYQQILGQGPKLLIQFQNNGVVDDSQLPKDRFSAERLKGVDSTLKIQPAKLEDSAVYLCASSPRDVLGLNSPLHFGNGTRLTVT.

The chain carries TRBV11-3 and TRBJ2-2. The CDR3 contains 11 residues. Germline V gives CDR1 SGHNT, CDR2 YENEEA. CDR3 amino acids: CASTFSGELFF.

This chain joins TRBV6-6 and TRBJ2-3. From germline, CDR1 is MNHNY and CDR2 SVGAGI (reference sequence). The CDR3 loop spans 13 amino acids. The CDR3 reads CASSYPETDTQYF.